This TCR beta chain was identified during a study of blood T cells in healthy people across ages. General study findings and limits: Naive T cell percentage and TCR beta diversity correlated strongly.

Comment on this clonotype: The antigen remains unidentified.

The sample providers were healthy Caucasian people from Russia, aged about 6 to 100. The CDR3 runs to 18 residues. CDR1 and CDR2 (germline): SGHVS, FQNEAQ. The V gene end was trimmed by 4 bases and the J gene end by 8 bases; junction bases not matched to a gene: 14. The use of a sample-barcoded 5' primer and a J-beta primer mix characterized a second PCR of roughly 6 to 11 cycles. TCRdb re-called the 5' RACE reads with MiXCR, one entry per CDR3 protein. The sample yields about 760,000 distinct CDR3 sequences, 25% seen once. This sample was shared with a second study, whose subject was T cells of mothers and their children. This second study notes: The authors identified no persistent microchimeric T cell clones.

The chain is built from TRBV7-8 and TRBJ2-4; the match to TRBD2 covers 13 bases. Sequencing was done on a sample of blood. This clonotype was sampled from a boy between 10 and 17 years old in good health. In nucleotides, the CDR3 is TGTGCCAGCAGCTATAGGCCAGCCGGGACTAGCGGGAATGACATTCAGTACTTC. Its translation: CASSYRPAGTSGNDIQYF.